The clone carrying this T cell receptor beta chain was observed many times. This entry is derived from a study of regulatory T cells in long-lasting Graves disease. Libraries of TCR beta came from iRepertoire HTBI primers plus Arm-PCR of CDR3 regions. TCRdb redid the calling of the multiplex PCR reads with MiXCR, one entry per CDR3 protein. Of 250,000 or so distinct CDR3 sequences listed, over 20% are singletons. Time point: newly diagnosed GD, antithyroid drugs for less than 3 months. PBMC RNA served as the TCR library source. The receptor's source is a female donor with Graves disease. Here the sequenced sample was peripheral blood mononuclear cells (PBMCs), taken at new diagnosis, from a patient treated with antithyroid drugs.

The CDR3 DNA reads as TGTGCCAGCAGCCAGACTAGGAATGGAGAGCAGTTCTTC. It translates to CASSQTRNGEQFF. This chain connects TRBV3-1 to TRBJ2-1; possibly TRBD2 for D (6 bases). Germline-derived CDR1 and CDR2 are LGHDT and YNNKEL (reference sequence). This CDR3 contains 13 residues. Trimming removed 3 bases from V and 10 bases from J, with 13 bases in between.